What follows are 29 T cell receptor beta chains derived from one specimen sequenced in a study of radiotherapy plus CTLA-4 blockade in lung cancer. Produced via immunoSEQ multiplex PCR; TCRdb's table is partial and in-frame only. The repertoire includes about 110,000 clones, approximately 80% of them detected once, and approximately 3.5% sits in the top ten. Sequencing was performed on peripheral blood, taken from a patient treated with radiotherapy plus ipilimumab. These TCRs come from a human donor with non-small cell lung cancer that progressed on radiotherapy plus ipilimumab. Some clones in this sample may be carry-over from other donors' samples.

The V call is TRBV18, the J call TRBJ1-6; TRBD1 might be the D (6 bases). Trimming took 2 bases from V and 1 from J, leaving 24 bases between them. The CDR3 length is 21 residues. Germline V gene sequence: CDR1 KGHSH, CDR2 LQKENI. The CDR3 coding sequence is TGTGCCAGCTCACCATTGATGTCCCTGGGGGGCACTGCATCCTATAATTCACCCCTCCACTTT. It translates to CASSPLMSLGGTASYNSPLHF. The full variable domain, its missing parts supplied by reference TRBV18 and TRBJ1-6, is NAGVMQNPRHLVRRRGQEARLRCSPMKGHSHVYWYRQLPEEGLKFMVYLQKENIIDESGMPKERFSAEFPKEGPSILRIQQVVRGDSAAYFCASSPLMSLGGTASYNSPLHFGNGTRLTVT.

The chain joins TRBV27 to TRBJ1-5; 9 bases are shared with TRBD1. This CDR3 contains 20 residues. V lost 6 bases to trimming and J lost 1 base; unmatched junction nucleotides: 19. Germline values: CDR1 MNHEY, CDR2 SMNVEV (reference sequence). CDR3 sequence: CASSPTFDRGGSYSNQPQHF. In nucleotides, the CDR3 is TGTGCCAGCAGCCCGACCTTCGACAGGGGGGGTTCCTACAGCAATCAGCCCCAGCATTTT.

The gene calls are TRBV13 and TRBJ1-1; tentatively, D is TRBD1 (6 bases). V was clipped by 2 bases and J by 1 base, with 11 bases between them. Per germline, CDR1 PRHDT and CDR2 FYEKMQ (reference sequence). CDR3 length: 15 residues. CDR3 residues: CASSLLGGANTEAFF. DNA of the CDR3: TGTGCCAGCAGCTTACTTGGGGGCGCGAACACTGAAGCTTTCTTT. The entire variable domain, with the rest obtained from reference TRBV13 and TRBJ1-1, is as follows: AAGVIQSPRHLIKEKRETATLKCYPIPRHDTVYWYQQGPGQDPQFLISFYEKMQSDKGSIPDRFSAQQFSDYHSELNMSSLELGDSALYFCASSLLGGANTEAFFGQGTRLTVV.

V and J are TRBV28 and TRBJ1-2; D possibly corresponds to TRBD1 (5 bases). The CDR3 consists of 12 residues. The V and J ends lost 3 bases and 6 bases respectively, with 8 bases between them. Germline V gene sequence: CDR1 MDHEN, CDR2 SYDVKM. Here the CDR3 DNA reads TGTGCCAGCAGTTTCGGGGGGAATGGCTACACCTTC. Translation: CASSFGGNGYTF.

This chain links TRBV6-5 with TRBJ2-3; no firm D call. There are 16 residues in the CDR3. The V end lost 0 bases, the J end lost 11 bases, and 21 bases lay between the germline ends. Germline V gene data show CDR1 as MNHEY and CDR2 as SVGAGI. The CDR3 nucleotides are TGTGCCAGCAGTTACTCGATAGCCCAGCCGAGCGATGGGCAGTATTTT. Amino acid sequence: CASSYSIAQPSDGQYF.

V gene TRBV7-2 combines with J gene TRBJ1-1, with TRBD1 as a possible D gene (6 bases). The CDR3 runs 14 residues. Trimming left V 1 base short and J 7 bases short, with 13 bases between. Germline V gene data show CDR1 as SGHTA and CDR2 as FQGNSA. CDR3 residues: CASSLDGGQGEAFF. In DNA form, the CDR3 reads TGTGCCAGCAGCTTAGACGGGGGGCAAGGTGAAGCTTTCTTT.

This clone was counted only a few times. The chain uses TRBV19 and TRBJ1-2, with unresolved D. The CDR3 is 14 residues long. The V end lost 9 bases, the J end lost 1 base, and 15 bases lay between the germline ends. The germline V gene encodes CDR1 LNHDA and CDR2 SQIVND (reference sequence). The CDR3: CARPFGGFNYGYTF. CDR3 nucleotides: TGTGCCAGACCCTTTGGCGGTTTTAACTATGGCTACACCTTC.

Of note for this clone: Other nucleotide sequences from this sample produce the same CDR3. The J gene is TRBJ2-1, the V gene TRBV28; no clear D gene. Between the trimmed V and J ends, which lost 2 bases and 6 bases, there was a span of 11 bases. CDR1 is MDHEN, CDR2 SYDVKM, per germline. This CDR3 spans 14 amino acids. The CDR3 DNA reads TGTGCCAGCAGTTTAGGTGGGGTCACCAATGAGCAGTTCTTC. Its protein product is CASSLGGVTNEQFF. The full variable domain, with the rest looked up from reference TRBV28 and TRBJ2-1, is DVKVTQSSRYLVKRTGEKVFLECVQDMDHENMFWYRQDPGLGLRLIYFSYDVKMKEKGDIPEGYSVSREKKERFSLILESASTNQTSMYLCASSLGGVTNEQFFGPGTRLTVL.

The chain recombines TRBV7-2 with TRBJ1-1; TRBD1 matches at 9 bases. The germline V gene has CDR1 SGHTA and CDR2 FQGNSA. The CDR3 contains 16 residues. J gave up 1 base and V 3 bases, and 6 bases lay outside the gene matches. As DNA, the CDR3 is TGTGCCAGCAGCTTCCCGACAGGGGGAGGGAACACTGAAGCTTTCTTT. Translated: CASSFPTGGGNTEAFF.

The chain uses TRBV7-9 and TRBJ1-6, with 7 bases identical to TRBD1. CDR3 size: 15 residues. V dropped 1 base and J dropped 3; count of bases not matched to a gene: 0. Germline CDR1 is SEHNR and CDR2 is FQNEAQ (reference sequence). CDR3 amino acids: CASSLGQGYNSPLHF. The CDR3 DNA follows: TGTGCCAGCAGCTTAGGACAGGGCTATAATTCACCCCTCCACTTT.

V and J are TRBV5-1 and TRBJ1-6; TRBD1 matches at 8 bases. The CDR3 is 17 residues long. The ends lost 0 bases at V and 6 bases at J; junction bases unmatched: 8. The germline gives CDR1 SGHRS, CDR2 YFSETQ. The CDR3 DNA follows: TGCGCCAGCAGCTTGGAAGGACAGGGAAGGGGTAATTCACCCCTCCACTTT. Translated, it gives CASSLEGQGRGNSPLHF. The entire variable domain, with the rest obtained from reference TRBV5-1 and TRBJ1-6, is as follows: KAGVTQTPRYLIKTRGQQVTLSCSPISGHRSVSWYQQTPGQGLQFLFEYFSETQRNKGNFPGRFSGRQFSNSRSEMNVSTLELGDSALYLCASSLEGQGRGNSPLHFGNGTRLTVT.

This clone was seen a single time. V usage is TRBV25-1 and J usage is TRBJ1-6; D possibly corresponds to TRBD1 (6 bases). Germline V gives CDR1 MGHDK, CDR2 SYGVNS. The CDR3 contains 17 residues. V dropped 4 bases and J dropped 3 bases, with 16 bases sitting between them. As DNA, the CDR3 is TGTGCCAGCAGTGGCCCCAGGGGAAACTTCTATAATTCACCCCTCCACTTT. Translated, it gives CASSGPRGNFYNSPLHF.

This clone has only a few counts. CDR3 sequence reads: CASTRDGSSYGYTF. The DNA for the CDR3 is TGCGCCAGCACGCGGGACGGTTCAAGTTATGGCTACACCTTC. The chain joins TRBV5-1 to TRBJ1-2, with D possibly matching TRBD1 (5 bases). The V and J ends lost 6 bases and 5 bases respectively, with 17 bases between them. CDR1 and CDR2 (germline): SGHRS, YFSETQ. The CDR3 covers 14 residues.

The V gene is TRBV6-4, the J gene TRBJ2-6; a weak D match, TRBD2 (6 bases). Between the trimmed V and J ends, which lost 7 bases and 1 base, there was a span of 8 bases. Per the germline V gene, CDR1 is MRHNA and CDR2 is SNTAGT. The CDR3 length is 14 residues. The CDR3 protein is CASKEGSGANVLTF. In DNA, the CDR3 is TGTGCCAGCAAGGAGGGGTCTGGGGCCAACGTCCTGACTTTC.

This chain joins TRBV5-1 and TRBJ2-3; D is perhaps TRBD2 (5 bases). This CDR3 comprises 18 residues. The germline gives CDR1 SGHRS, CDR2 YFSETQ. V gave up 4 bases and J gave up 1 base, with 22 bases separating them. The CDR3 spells CASSPEVSRPLRTDTQYF. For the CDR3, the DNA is TGCGCCAGCAGCCCGGAGGTCAGCCGACCCCTCCGCACAGATACGCAGTATTTT.

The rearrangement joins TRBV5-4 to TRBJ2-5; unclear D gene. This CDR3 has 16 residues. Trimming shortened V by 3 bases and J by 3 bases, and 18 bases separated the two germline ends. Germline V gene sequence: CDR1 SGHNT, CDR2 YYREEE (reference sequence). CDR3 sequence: CASSSRALKGEETQYF. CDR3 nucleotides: TGTGCCAGCAGCTCCCGGGCCCTAAAGGGCGAAGAGACCCAGTACTTC.

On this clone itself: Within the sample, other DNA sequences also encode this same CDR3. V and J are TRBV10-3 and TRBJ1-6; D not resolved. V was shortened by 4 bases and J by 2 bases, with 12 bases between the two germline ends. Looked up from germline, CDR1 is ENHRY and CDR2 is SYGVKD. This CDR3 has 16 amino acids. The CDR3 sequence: CAISVSTAPYNSPLHF. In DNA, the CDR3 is TGTGCCATCAGTGTCTCTACGGCACCCTATAATTCACCCCTCCACTTT.

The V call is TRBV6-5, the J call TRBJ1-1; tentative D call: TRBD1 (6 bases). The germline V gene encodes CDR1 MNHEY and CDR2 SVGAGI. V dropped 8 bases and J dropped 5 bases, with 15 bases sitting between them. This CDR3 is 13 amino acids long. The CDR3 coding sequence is TGTGCCAGCGGGGGGAACAGGGAAACTGAAGCTTTCTTT. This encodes CASGGNRETEAFF.

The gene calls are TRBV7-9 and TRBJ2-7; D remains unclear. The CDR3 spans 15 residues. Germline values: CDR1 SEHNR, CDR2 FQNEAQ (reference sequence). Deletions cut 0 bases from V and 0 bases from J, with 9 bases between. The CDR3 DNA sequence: TGTGCCAGCAGCTTAGCCGCGAGCGCCTCCTACGAGCAGTACTTC. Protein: CASSLAASASYEQYF. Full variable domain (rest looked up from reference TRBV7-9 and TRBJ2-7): DTGVSQNPRHKITKRGQNVTFRCDPISEHNRLYWYRQTLGQGPEFLTYFQNEAQLEKSRLLSDRFSAERPKGSFSTLEIQRTEQGDSAMYLCASSLAASASYEQYFGPGTRLTVT.

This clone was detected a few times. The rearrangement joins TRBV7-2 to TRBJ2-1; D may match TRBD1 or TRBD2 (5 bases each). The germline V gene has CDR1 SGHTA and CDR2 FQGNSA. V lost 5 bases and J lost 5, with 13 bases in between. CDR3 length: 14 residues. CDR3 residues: CASSKTGRDNEQFF. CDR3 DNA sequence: TGTGCCAGCAGCAAAACGGGGCGCGACAATGAGCAGTTCTTC.

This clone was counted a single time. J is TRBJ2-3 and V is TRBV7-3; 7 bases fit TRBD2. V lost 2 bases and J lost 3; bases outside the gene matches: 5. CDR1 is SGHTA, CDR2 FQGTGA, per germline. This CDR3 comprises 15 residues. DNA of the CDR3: TGTGCCAGCAGCTTAGGGCGGGGGAGGACAGATACGCAGTATTTT. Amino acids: CASSLGRGRTDTQYF.

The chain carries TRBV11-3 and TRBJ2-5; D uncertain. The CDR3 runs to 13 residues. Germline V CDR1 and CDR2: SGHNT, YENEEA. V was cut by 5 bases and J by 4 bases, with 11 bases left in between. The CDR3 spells CASSPPASETQYF. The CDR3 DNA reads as TGTGCCAGCAGCCCGCCGGCCTCAGAGACCCAGTACTTC.

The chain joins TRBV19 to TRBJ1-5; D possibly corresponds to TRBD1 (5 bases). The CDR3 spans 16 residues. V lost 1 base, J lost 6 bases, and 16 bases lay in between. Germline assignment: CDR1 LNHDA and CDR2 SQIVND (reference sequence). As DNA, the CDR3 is TGTGCCAGTAGTATAGCGAGGGGCGCAGCTGGTCAGCCCCAGCATTTT. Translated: CASSIARGAAGQPQHF.

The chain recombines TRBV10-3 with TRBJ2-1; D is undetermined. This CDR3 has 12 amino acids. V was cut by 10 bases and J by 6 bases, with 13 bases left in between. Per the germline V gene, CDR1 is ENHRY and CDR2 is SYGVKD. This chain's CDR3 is CASSPILNEQFF. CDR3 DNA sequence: TGTGCCAGCAGCCCAATCCTCAATGAGCAGTTCTTC.

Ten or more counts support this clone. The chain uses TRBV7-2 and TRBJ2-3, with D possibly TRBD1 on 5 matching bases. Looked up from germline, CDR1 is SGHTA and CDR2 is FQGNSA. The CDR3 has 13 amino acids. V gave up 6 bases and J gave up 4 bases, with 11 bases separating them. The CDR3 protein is CASSYKTADTQYF. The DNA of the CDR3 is TGTGCCAGCAGTTACAAGACAGCAGATACGCAGTATTTT.

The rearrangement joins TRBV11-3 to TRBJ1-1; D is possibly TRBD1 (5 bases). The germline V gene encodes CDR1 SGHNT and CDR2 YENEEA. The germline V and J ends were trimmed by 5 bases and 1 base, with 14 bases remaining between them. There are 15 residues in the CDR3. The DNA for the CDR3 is TGTGCCAGCAGCGCCGGGGACGGCCGGAACACTGAAGCTTTCTTT. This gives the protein CASSAGDGRNTEAFF.

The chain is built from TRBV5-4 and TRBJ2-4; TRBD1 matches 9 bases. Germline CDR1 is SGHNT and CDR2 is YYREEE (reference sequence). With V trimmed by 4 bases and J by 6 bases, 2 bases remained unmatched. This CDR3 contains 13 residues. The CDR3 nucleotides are TGTGCCAGCAGCCCGACAGGGGGAAACATTCAGTACTTC. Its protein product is CASSPTGGNIQYF.

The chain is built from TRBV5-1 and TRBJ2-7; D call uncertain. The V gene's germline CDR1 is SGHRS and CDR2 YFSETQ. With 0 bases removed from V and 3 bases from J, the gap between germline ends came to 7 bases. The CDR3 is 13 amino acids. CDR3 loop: CASSLAQGYEQYF. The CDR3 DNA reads TGCGCCAGCAGCTTGGCGCAAGGCTACGAGCAGTACTTC. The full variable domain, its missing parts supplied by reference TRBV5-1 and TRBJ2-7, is KAGVTQTPRYLIKTRGQQVTLSCSPISGHRSVSWYQQTPGQGLQFLFEYFSETQRNKGNFPGRFSGRQFSNSRSEMNVSTLELGDSALYLCASSLAQGYEQYFGPGTRLTVT.

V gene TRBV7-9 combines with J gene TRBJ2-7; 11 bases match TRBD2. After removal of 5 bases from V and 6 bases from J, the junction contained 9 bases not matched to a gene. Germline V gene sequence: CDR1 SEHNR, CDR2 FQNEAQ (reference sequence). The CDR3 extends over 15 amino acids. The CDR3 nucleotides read TGTGCCAGCAGCGCGACCGGGACTAGCGGTGGCGAGCAGTACTTC. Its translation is CASSATGTSGGEQYF.